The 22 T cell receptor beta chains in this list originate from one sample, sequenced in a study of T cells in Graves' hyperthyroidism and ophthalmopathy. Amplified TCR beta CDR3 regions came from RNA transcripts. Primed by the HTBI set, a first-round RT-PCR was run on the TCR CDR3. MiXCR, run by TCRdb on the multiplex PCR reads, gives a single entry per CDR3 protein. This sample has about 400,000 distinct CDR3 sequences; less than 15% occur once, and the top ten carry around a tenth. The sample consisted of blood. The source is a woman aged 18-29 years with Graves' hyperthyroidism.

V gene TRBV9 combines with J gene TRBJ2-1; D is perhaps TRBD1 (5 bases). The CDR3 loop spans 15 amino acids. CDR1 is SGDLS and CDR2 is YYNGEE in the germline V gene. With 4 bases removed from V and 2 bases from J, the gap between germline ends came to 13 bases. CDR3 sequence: CASSIAGQAYNEQFF. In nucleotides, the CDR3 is TGTGCCAGCAGCATAGCAGGACAAGCCTACAATGAGCAGTTCTTC.

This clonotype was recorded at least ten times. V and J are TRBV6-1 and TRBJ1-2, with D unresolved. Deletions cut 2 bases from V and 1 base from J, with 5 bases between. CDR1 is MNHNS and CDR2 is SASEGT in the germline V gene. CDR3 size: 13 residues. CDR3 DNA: TGTGCCAGCAGTGAATCCTTTAACTATGGCTACACCTTC. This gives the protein CASSESFNYGYTF.

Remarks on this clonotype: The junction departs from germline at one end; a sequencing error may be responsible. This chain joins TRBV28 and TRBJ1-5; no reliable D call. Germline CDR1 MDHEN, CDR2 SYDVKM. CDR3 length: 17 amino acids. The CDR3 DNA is TGTGCCGGCAGTTTTTCGAGAAATAGGTATAGCAATCAGCCCCAGCATTTT. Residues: CAGSFSRNRYSNQPQHF.

The CDR3, as DNA: TGTGCCAGCAGCTTGGGACAGGGAGGGGCAGAGACCCAGTACTTC. This sequence encodes CASSLGQGGAETQYF. V usage is TRBV5-4 and J usage is TRBJ2-5; D possibly uses TRBD1 or TRBD2 (7 bases each). The CDR3 has 15 amino acids. CDR1 is SGHNT, CDR2 YYREEE, per germline (reference sequence). Deletions cut 0 bases from V and 4 bases from J, with 13 bases between.

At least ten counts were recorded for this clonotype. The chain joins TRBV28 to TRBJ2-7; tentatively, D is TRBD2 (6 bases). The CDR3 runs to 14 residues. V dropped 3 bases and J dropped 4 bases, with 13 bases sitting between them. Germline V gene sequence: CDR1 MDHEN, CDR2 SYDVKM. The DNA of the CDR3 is TGTGCCAGCAGTTTGCCCGGCGGGGCTTACGAGCAGTACTTC. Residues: CASSLPGGAYEQYF.

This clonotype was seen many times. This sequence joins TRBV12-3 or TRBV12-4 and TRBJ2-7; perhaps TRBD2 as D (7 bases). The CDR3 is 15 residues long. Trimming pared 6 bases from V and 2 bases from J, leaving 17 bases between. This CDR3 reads CASRKGGFGAYEQYF. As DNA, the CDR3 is TGTGCCAGCAGAAAGGGGGGGTTTGGCGCCTACGAGCAGTACTTC.

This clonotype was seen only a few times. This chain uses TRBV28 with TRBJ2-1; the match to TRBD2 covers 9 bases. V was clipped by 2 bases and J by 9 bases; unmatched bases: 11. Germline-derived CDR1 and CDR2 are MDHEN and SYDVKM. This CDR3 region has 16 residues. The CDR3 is CASSLMGGGAFLEQFF. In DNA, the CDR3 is TGTGCCAGCAGTTTAATGGGCGGGGGGGCCTTCCTTGAGCAGTTCTTC.

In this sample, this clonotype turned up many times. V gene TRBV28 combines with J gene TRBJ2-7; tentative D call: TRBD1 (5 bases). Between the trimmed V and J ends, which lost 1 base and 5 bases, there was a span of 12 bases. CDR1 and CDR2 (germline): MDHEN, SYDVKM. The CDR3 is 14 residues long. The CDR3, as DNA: TGTGCCAGCAGTTTATCTACGAGCAGGGACGAGCAGTACTTC. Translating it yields CASSLSTSRDEQYF.

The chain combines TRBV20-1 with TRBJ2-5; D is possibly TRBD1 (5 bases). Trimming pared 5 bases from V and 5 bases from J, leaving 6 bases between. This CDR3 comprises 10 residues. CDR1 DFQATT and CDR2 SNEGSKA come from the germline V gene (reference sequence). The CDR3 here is CSAAGETQYF. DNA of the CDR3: TGCAGTGCTGCAGGGGAGACCCAGTACTTC.

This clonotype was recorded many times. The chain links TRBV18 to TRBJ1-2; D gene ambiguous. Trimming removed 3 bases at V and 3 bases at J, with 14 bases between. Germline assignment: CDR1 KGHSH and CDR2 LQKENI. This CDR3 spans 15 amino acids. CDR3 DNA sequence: TGTGCCAGCTCACCCGGACCGGCGAAGGACTATGGCTACACCTTC. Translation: CASSPGPAKDYGYTF.

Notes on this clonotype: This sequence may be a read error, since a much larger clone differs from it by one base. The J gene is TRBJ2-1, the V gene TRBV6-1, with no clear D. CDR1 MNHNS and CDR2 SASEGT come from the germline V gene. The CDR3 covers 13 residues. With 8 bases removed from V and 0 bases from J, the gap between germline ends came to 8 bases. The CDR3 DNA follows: TGTGCCAGCTTCGACCTCTCCTACAATGAGCAGTTCTTC. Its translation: CASFDLSYNEQFF.

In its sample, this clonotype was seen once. CDR3 sequence reads: CASSQRMGQNTEAFF. The CDR3 bases are TGCGCCAGCAGCCAAAGGATGGGACAGAACACTGAAGCTTTCTTT. This chain joins TRBV5-1 and TRBJ1-1; D might be TRBD1 (6 bases). Germline V CDR1 and CDR2: SGHRS, YFSETQ. Trimming pared 4 bases from V and 1 base from J, leaving 14 bases between. This CDR3 is 15 amino acids long.

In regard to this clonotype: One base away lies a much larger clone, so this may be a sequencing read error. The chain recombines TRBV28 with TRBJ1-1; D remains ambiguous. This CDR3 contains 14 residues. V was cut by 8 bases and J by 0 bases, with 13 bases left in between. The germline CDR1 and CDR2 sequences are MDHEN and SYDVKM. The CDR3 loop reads CASGSSGVNTEAFF. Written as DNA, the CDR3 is TGTGCCAGCGGTTCCTCCGGGGTGAACACTGAAGCTTTCTTT.

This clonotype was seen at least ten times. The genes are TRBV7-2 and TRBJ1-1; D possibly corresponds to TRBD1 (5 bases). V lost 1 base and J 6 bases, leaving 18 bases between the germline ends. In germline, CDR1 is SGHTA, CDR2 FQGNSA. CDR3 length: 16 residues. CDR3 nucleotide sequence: TGTGCCAGCAGCTTAGGCATAGGGACCCTCGTGCCTGAAGCTTTCTTT. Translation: CASSLGIGTLVPEAFF.

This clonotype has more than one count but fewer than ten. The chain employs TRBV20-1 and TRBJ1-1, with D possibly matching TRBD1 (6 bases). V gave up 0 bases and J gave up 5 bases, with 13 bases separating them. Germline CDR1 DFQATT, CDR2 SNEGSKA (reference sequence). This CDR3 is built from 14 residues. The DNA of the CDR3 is TGCAGTGCTAGAGATGGACAGAGGGAGACTGAAGCTTTCTTT. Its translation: CSARDGQRETEAFF.

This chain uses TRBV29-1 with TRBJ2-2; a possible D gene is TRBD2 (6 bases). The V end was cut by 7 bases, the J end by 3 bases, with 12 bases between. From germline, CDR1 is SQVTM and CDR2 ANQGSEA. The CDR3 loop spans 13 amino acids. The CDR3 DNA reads TGCAGCGCCTCGGGGGTGGACACCGGGGAGCTGTTTTTT. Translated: CSASGVDTGELFF.

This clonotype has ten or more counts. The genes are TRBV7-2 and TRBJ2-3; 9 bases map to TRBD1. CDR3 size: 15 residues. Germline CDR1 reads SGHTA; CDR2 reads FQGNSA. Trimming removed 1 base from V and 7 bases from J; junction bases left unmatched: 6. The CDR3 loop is CASSLGGQGTYTQYF. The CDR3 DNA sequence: TGTGCCAGCAGCTTAGGAGGACAGGGGACATATACGCAGTATTTT.

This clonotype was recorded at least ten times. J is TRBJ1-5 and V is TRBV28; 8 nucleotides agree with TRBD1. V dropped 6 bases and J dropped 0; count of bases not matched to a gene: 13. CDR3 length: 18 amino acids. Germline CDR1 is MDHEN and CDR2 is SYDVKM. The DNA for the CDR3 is TGTGCCAGCAGCTCCTTCCACAGGGGGGGGGGTAGCAATCAGCCCCAGCATTTT. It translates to CASSSFHRGGGSNQPQHF. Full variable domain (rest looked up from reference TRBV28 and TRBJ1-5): DVKVTQSSRYLVKRTGEKVFLECVQDMDHENMFWYRQDPGLGLRLIYFSYDVKMKEKGDIPEGYSVSREKKERFSLILESASTNQTSMYLCASSSFHRGGGSNQPQHFGDGTRLSIL.

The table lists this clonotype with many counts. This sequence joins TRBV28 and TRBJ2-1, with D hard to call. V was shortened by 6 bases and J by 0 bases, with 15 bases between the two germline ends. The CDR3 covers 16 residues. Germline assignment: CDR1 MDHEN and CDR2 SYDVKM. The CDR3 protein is CASSPLIPSSYNEQFF. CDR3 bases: TGTGCCAGCAGCCCGTTAATTCCAAGCTCCTACAATGAGCAGTTCTTC.

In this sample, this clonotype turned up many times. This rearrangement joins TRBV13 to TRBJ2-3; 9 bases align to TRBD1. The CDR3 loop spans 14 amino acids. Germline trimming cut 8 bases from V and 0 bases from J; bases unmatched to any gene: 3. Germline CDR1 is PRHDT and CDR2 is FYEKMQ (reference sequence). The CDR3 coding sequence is TGTGCCAGCGGGGGGACAGGGAGCACAGATACGCAGTATTTT. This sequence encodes CASGGTGSTDTQYF.

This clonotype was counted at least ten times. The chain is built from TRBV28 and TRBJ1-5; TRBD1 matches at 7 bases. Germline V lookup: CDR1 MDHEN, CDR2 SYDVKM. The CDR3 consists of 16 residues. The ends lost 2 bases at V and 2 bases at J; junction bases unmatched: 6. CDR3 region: CASSLRGQNGNQPQHF. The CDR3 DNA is TGTGCCAGCAGTTTAAGGGGACAGAACGGCAATCAGCCCCAGCATTTT.

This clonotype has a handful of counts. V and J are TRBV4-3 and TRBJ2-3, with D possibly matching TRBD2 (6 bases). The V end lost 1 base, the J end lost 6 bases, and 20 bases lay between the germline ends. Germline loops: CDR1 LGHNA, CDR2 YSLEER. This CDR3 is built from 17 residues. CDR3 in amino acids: CASSQGPGIAVGDTQYF. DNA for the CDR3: TGCGCCAGCAGCCAAGGTCCTGGAATAGCGGTGGGGGATACGCAGTATTTT.